This T cell receptor beta chain stems from a study of cytomegalovirus exposure and HLA in healthy donors. Trimming removed 5 bases at V and 12 bases at J, with 20 bases between. Germline V CDR1 and CDR2: MNHNS, SASEGT. The CDR3 consists of 13 residues. PCR employed 60 Vbeta and 13 Jbeta primers. Sequenced by immunoSEQ multiplex PCR; TCRdb stores in-frame clones only, minus some. Counted here are approximately 140,000 clones, 60% to 85% occurring once; the ten biggest clones make up approximately 0.97%. Concerning this clone itself: Its target is not known.

The study's findings and limits: The authors reported that TCR beta sequences could predict HLA-A and HLA-B alleles. These predictions were accurate for most subjects in the first cohort. The authors excluded some V segments, including TRBV6-2 and TRBV6-3, as indistinguishable.

Input material: PBMCs. This receptor was obtained from a man younger than 35 in good health and CMV-seronegative. The rearrangement joins TRBV6-1 to TRBJ2-7, with D possibly matching TRBD2 (6 bases). CDR3 sequence reads: CASSQRDSNVMYF. As DNA, the CDR3 is TGTGCCAGCAGTCAACGGGACTCCAACGTTATGTACTTC.